The present entry profiles one TCR beta chain with its context. Its specificity is unknown. The source of the sample is a study of cytomegalovirus exposure and HLA in healthy donors. 13 Jbeta primers and 60 Vbeta primers were used for the PCR. Measured with immunoSEQ multiplex PCR; TCRdb has only the in-frame clones, and not every one. Among approximately 100,000 clones listed, around 84% were seen once. Germline CDR1 is MNHEY and CDR2 is SMNVEV (reference sequence). The CDR3 is made up of 15 amino acids. V lost 5 bases to trimming and J lost 6 bases, with 18 bases between them. Study-wide findings and caveats: It was 150 or so TCR beta chains that were listed as cytomegalovirus-associated. Reports showed the classifier diagnosing cytomegalovirus status with high specificity and sensitivity.

This receptor was obtained from a man aged 40-49 years in good health and CMV-seropositive. J is TRBJ2-3 and V is TRBV27; a possible D gene is TRBD2 (6 bases). What was sequenced was PBMCs. Here the CDR3 reads CASSATGTAKDTQYF. CDR3 nucleotides: TGTGCCAGCAGTGCCACCGGGACTGCAAAGGATACGCAGTATTTT.